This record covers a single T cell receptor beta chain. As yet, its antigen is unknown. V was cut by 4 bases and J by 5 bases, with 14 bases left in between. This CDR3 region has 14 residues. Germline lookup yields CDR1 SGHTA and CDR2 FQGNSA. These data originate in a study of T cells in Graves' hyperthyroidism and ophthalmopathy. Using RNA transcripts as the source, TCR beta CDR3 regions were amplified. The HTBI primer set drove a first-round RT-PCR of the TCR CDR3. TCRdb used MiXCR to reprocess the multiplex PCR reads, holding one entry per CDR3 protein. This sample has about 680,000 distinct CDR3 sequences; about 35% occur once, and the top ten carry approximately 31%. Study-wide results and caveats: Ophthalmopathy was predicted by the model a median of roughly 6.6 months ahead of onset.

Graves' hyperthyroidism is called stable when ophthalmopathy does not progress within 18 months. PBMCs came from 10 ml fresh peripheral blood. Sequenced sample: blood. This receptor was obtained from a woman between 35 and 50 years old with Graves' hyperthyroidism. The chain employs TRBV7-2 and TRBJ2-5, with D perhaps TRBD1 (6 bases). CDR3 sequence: CASSSYRVMETQYF. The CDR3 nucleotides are TGTGCCAGCAGCTCCTACAGGGTCATGGAGACCCAGTACTTC.